Here is one TCR beta chain with its context. The table lists this clonotype with a few counts. Which antigen it targets is not known. Base-call qualities are not available, and no considerably larger clone is one nucleotide away. CDR1 and CDR2, per the germline V gene, are SGHNT and YENEEA. V is cut back by 3 bases and J by 6 bases, with 3 bases in the junction unmatched. The CDR3 holds 14 amino acids from the cysteine to the phenylalanine. CDR3 DNA only is kept here, 42 bases in frame from base 1. These data originate in a study of T cells in Graves' hyperthyroidism and ophthalmopathy (dated by TCRdb to between 2018 and 2021). With regard to the full study: Peripheral blood was collected at initial diagnosis, before any treatment. A discovery cohort of 95 to 100 patients, about 43 with Graves' ophthalmopathy and approximately 55 with stable Graves' hyperthyroidism, was used to find distinguishing TCR V-J signatures. According to the paper, TCR Vbeta CDR3 sequencing was carried out on some 130 peripheral blood samples, which came from around 43 ophthalmopathy, roughly 75 hyperthyroidism and around 17 progressor patients. The 90 to 100 discovery patients were randomly divided into training and test sets at a 7:3 ratio. After blood sampling, hyperthyroidism patients were treated with methimazole at a starting dose of 30 mg daily, and ophthalmopathy patients were treated with high-dose intravenous methylprednisolone. Prospective prediction of ophthalmopathy was tested in an independent validation cohort of about 19 hyperthyroidism patients and roughly 16 patients who later progressed to ophthalmopathy. In addition, the study compared T-cell repertoires in thyroid tissue and in blood from five or six Graves' hyperthyroidism patients.

Beyond this particular receptor, the publication reports: No statistical method was used to fix the sample size in advance, and group allocation was not hidden from the investigators. Most expanded thyroid clonotypes (frequency above 0.001) were also detected in blood, a finding suggesting that blood repertoires may reflect thyroid immune responses. A model built on a 13 V-J signature distinguished ophthalmopathy from stable hyperthyroidism, reaching roughly 88% sensitivity and about 81% specificity in cross-validation and 80%/75% in testing. In validation, the model predicted progression to ophthalmopathy with roughly 66% sensitivity and 72% to 85% specificity, a median of about six months before onset.

Stable Graves' hyperthyroidism was defined as no progression to ophthalmopathy during 18 months of follow-up. Hyperthyroidism patients were newly diagnosed, had a disease duration of under 2 months, and were aged 18 to 65 years. Patients with uncontrolled infections, other autoimmune diseases, pregnancy or lactation were excluded. Diagnoses were based on clinical symptoms, serum thyroxine and TRAb, thyroid ultrasound and orbital computed tomography. PBMCs were separated from roughly 10 ml of fresh peripheral blood using Ficoll-Paque density gradient centrifugation. Total RNA was extracted with Trizol reagent, and quality was checked on an Agilent 2100 Bioanalyzer. The TCR beta CDR3 regions were amplified from RNA transcripts. The TCR CDR3 was subjected to a first round of RT-PCR using the HTBI primer set and the Qiagen OneStep RT-PCR kit. The libraries were constructed in a second round of multiplex PCR and then size-selected and purified. Paired-end sequencing of the libraries was performed with 100 bp reads on an Illumina HiSeq2000. The original methods were these. SOAPnuke was used to process the raw data, with reads discarded if the reads contained adapters or uncalled bases, had a mean Phred below 15, or lacked an exact constant-primer or identifier match. High-quality paired reads were merged using COPE v1.2.5, and each unique nucleotide sequence was defined as a clonotype. MiTCR v1.1 was used to align clonotypes to the IMGT TRBV, TRBD and TRBJ reference segments. The analysis was restricted to V-J combinations with a frequency above 0.0001, which together covered 99% to 99.2% of the repertoires. A TCS score was defined as the ratio between F50 (clonal expansion) and ExV (chaos), using BLOSUM62-based TCRdist between CDR3 peptides within each V-J. Welch's t-statistics and random forest reduced several hundred V-J features to fewer than 15, which were used in a naive Bayes classifier (R e1071). TCRdb cleaned the public reads at Q25 with fastp, built clones with MiXCR and kept in-frame beta chains. Each CDR3 protein gets just one entry, which takes the most common genes and DNA from the rows behind it. In this record, the V and J calls reflect TCRdb's handling and not the investigators' own analysis. The sample includes under 350,000 distinct CDR3 sequences, with over 15% observed a single time. The ten largest make up roughly 49% of the sample.

This TCR came from a woman aged 45 to 65 with Graves' hyperthyroidism. The rearranged segments are TRBV11-3 and TRBJ2-2, and 8 bases in between align with TRBD2. Input material: blood. The DNA sequence is TGTGCCAGCAGCTTCAGCGGGGGCGCCGGGGAGCTGTTTTTT. It translates as CASSFSGGAGELFF.